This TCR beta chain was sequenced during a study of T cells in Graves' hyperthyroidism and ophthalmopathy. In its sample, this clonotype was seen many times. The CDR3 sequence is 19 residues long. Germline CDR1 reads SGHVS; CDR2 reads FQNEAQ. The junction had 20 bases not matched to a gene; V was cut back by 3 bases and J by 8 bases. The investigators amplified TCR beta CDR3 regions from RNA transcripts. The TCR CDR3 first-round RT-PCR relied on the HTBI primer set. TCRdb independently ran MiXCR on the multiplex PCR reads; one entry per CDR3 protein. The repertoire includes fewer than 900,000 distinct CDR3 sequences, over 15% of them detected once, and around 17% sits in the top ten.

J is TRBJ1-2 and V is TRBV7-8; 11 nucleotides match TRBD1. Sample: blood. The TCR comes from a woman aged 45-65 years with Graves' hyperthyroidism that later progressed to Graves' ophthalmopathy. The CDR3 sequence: CASSFQLIADRGRWDGYTF. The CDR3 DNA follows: TGTGCCAGCAGCTTCCAACTGATTGCGGACAGGGGGCGTTGGGACGGCTACACCTTC.